This T cell receptor (beta chain) was sequenced during a study of monozygotic twins with inflammatory bowel disease. The CDR3 runs 13 residues. Germline V gene sequence: CDR1 SNHLY, CDR2 FYNNEI. The UMIs contained a 6-nucleotide sample barcode. They were added by template switching during cDNA synthesis. TCRdb re-called the 5' RACE reads, yielding one record per CDR3 amino acid sequence without DNA. Listed are around 190,000 distinct CDR3 sequences; approximately 1.5% falls within the top ten. The sequenced sample was blood. V and J are TRBV2 and TRBJ1-5. The TCR sequence derives from a human donor with ulcerative colitis or Crohn's disease, or a healthy co-twin of an affected twin (not recorded which). Here the CDR3 reads CASSPLPNQPQHF. The entire variable domain, with the rest obtained from reference TRBV2 and TRBJ1-5, is as follows: EPEVTQTPSHQVTQMGQEVILRCVPISNHLYFYWYRQILGQKVEFLVSFYNNEISEKSEIFDDQFSVERPDGSNFTLKIRSTKLEDSAMYFCASSPLPNQPQHFGDGTRLSIL.